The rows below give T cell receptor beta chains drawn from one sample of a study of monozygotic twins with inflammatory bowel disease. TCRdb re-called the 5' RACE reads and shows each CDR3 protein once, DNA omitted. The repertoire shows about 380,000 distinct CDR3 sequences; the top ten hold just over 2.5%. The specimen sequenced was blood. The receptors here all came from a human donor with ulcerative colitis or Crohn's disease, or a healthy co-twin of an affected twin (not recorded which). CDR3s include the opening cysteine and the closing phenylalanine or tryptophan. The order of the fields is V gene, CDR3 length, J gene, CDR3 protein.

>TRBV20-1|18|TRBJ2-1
CSSLAGGLAGAEYNEQFF
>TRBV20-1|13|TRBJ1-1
CSASGGGHTEAFF
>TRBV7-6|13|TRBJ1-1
CASTPVRGAEAFF
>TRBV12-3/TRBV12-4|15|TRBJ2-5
CASRPQVGLGETQYF
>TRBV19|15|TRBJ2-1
CASRGGGASYNEQFF
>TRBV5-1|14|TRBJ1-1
CASSQGGRYTEAFF
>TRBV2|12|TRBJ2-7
CASTISSGEQYF
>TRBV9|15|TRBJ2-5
CASSELVGPRGTQYF
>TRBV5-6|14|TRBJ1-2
CASSLGRMSYGYTF
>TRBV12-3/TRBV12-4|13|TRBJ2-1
CASRWSGEGEQFF
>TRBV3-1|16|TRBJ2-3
CASSQEAGESRNTQYF
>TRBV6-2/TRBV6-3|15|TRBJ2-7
CASSYYGSGSDEQYF
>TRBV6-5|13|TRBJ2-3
CASSYDHPDTQYF
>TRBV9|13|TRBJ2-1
CASSLLGDRGQFF
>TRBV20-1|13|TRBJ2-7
CSAPDGRVYEQYF
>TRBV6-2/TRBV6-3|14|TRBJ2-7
CASSFGDLRYEQYF
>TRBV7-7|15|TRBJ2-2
CASSPQDRNTGELFF